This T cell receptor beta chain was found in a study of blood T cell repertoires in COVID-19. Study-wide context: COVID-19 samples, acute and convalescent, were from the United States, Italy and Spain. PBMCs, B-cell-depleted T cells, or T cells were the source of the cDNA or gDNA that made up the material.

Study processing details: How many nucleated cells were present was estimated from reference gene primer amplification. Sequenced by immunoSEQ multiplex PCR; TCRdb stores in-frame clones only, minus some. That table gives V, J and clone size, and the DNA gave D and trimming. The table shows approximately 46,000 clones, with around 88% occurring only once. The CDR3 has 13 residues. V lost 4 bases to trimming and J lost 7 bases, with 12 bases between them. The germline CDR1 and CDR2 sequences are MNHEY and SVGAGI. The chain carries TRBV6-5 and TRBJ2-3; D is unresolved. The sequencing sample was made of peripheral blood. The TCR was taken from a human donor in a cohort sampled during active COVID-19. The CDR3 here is CASSLYPTYTQYF. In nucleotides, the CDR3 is TGTGCCAGCAGTTTGTACCCTACGTATACGCAGTATTTT.